The 21 T cell receptor beta chains listed next were all sequenced from one sample in a study of identifying expanded T cells in peripheral blood. Some clones are missing from TCRdb's copy, which holds only in-frame ones; the method was immunoSEQ multiplex PCR. Altogether over 100,000 clones are present, about 88% being singletons, with the ten largest covering 7.5% to 9.5%. Source material: blood. The origin of the receptors is a person aged 18-70 years in good health.

This clone was recorded once. This chain uses TRBV5-1 with TRBJ1-1; D remains ambiguous. The ends were cut back, 1 base at V and 1 base at J, with 11 bases in the middle. Per germline, CDR1 SGHRS and CDR2 YFSETQ. The length of the CDR3 is 15 residues. CDR3 in amino acids: CASSLFPGSNTEAFF. In DNA, the CDR3 is TGCGCCAGCAGCTTGTTTCCAGGATCGAACACTGAAGCTTTCTTT.

This clone was seen only once. The gene calls are TRBV28 and TRBJ2-3; 11 nucleotides align to TRBD1. CDR3 length: 15 residues. The V gene end was trimmed by 6 bases and the J gene end by 5 bases; junction bases not matched to a gene: 7. Germline CDR1 is MDHEN and CDR2 is SYDVKM. DNA for the CDR3: TGTGCCAGCAGACCCTACGGGACAGGGGGAGATACGCAGTATTTT. This encodes CASRPYGTGGDTQYF.

Only one count was recorded for this clone. The chain has TRBV9 and TRBJ2-1; 11 positions match TRBD2. The CDR3 extends over 15 amino acids. Germline V gene data show CDR1 as SGDLS and CDR2 as YYNGEE. With V trimmed by 3 bases and J by 9 bases, 8 bases remained unmatched. CDR3 nucleotide sequence: TGTGCCAGCAGCGGAATTAGCGGGGGGGCCGGTGAGCAGTTCTTC. Residues: CASSGISGGAGEQFF.

The genes are TRBV27 and TRBJ2-1; 9 positions agree with TRBD2. The CDR3 runs 15 residues. CDR1 and CDR2 from the germline V gene are MNHEY and SMNVEV (reference sequence). V lost 6 bases to trimming and J lost 8 bases; unmatched junction nucleotides: 11. The CDR3 reads CASSPIAGVVDEQFF. CDR3 in DNA: TGTGCCAGCAGCCCCATAGCGGGAGTCGTGGATGAGCAGTTCTTC.

The chain employs TRBV15 and TRBJ2-6; the match to TRBD1 covers 9 bases. Germline V gene sequence: CDR1 LNHNV, CDR2 YYDKDF (reference sequence). The CDR3 is 17 residues long. Trimming took 9 bases from V and 4 from J; bases not matched to a gene: 13. The CDR3 DNA sequence: TGTGCCACAACCGGGACAGGGTACAGCATCGGGGCCAACGTCCTGACTTTC. This encodes CATTGTGYSIGANVLTF.

This rearrangement joins TRBV7-9 to TRBJ2-7; 9 positions match TRBD1. V lost 3 bases, J lost 4 bases, and 4 bases stayed unmatched. This CDR3 region has 14 residues. The germline CDR1 and CDR2 sequences are SEHNR and FQNEAQ (reference sequence). In DNA form, the CDR3 reads TGTGCCAGCAGCTTTGGGACAGGGTCATACGAGCAGTACTTC. Amino acid sequence: CASSFGTGSYEQYF.

This chain joins TRBV29-1 and TRBJ2-3, with 7 bases fitting TRBD2. This CDR3 is built from 14 residues. Germline V lookup: CDR1 SQVTM, CDR2 ANQGSEA. V dropped 6 bases and J dropped 2; count of bases not matched to a gene: 8. The DNA of the CDR3 is TGCAGCGTCTCAGTCCTAGCGGCCACAGATACGCAGTATTTT. Protein sequence: CSVSVLAATDTQYF.

The J gene is TRBJ2-3, the V gene TRBV30, with D tentatively TRBD1 (5 bases). The germline gives CDR1 GTSNPN, CDR2 SVGIG (reference sequence). CDR3 length: 15 amino acids. V was pared by 2 bases and J by 0 bases, with 12 bases between. The CDR3 region is CAWSNRWGSTDTQYF. In nucleotides, the CDR3 is TGTGCCTGGAGTAACAGGTGGGGTAGCACAGATACGCAGTATTTT.

The rearrangement joins TRBV2 to TRBJ1-5; maybe TRBD1 (5 bases). This CDR3 contains 16 residues. Trimming left V 5 bases short and J 2 bases short, with 16 bases between. Germline CDR1 and CDR2: SNHLY and FYNNEI. Written as DNA, the CDR3 is TGTGCCAGCAGTCTATCACGTCCGGGGGGCAATCAGCCCCAGCATTTT. Protein product: CASSLSRPGGNQPQHF. Full variable domain (outside the CDR3, taken from reference TRBV2 and TRBJ1-5): EPEVTQTPSHQVTQMGQEVILRCVPISNHLYFYWYRQILGQKVEFLVSFYNNEISEKSEIFDDQFSVERPDGSNFTLKIRSTKLEDSAMYFCASSLSRPGGNQPQHFGDGTRLSIL.

The chain links TRBV7-3 to TRBJ2-1; TRBD1 agrees at 8 bases. This CDR3 is 15 amino acids long. Trimming removed 3 bases from V and 2 bases from J; junction bases left unmatched: 3. The germline CDR1 and CDR2 sequences are SGHTA and FQGTGA. The CDR3 DNA is TGTGCCAGCAGCTTCGACAGGGGCGCCTACAATGAGCAGTTCTTC. This encodes CASSFDRGAYNEQFF.

As DNA, the CDR3 is TGTGCCAGCAGTCTTCCTTACTCAAAAGAGACCCAGTACTTC. Encoded protein: CASSLPYSKETQYF. The J gene is TRBJ2-5, the V gene TRBV6-5, with D hard to call. Germline V gene data show CDR1 as MNHEY and CDR2 as SVGAGI. The CDR3 extends over 14 amino acids. V lost 5 bases and J 3 bases, leaving 13 bases between the germline ends.

This chain connects TRBV7-9 to TRBJ2-2, with no clear D. CDR1 is SEHNR, CDR2 FQNEAQ, per germline (reference sequence). The V end lost 8 bases, the J end lost 3 bases, and 13 bases lay between the germline ends. The CDR3 length is 14 residues. The DNA of the CDR3 is TGTGCCAGCGTCCGAGCGTCGGACACCGGGGAGCTGTTTTTT. It translates to CASVRASDTGELFF.

The V and J genes are TRBV5-1 and TRBJ2-7; the D gene is possibly TRBD2 (6 bases). This CDR3 contains 13 residues. With 1 base removed from V and 4 bases from J, the gap between germline ends came to 9 bases. The germline V gene has CDR1 SGHRS and CDR2 YFSETQ. The CDR3, as DNA: TGCGCCAGCAGCTTGTCTGGGGGGTACGAGCAGTACTTC. Its protein is CASSLSGGYEQYF.

V is TRBV10-1 and J is TRBJ2-7, with TRBD2 identical over 9 bases. V was pared by 4 bases and J by 6 bases, with 4 bases of the junction left unmatched. The CDR3 spans 13 residues. The germline CDR1 and CDR2 sequences are WNHNN and SYGVQD (reference sequence). CDR3 sequence reads: CASSVSGSGEQYF. DNA of the CDR3: TGCGCCAGCAGTGTTAGCGGGAGTGGCGAGCAGTACTTC.

This clone was counted only a few times. The chain employs TRBV5-1 and TRBJ2-1; the D gene could be TRBD1 or TRBD2 (5 bases each). Germline CDR1 SGHRS, CDR2 YFSETQ. V was trimmed by 0 bases and J by 5 bases, leaving 18 bases between them. The CDR3 is 17 amino acids. The CDR3: CASSLARDPGTHNEQFF. CDR3 sequence (DNA): TGCGCCAGCAGCTTGGCACGGGACCCTGGGACCCACAATGAGCAGTTCTTC. Full variable domain (rest looked up from reference TRBV5-1 and TRBJ2-1): KAGVTQTPRYLIKTRGQQVTLSCSPISGHRSVSWYQQTPGQGLQFLFEYFSETQRNKGNFPGRFSGRQFSNSRSEMNVSTLELGDSALYLCASSLARDPGTHNEQFFGPGTRLTVL.

The chain couples TRBV28 to TRBJ1-1, with D possibly TRBD1 on 5 matching bases. V was cut by 9 bases and J by 1 base, with 15 bases left in between. CDR1 and CDR2 (germline): MDHEN, SYDVKM. This CDR3 is built from 14 residues. The CDR3 DNA sequence: TGTGCCAGACCCCCGATTGGGACGAACACTGAAGCTTTCTTT. The encoded protein is CARPPIGTNTEAFF. The full variable domain, with the rest looked up from reference TRBV28 and TRBJ1-1, is DVKVTQSSRYLVKRTGEKVFLECVQDMDHENMFWYRQDPGLGLRLIYFSYDVKMKEKGDIPEGYSVSREKKERFSLILESASTNQTSMYLCARPPIGTNTEAFFGQGTRLTVV.

The chain recombines TRBV28 with TRBJ1-1; D unclear. V lost 3 bases and J lost 4, with 6 bases in between. Germline V lookup: CDR1 MDHEN, CDR2 SYDVKM. CDR3 length: 12 residues. The CDR3 DNA sequence: TGTGCCAGCAGTTTTTTAAGCACTGAAGCTTTCTTT. It encodes CASSFLSTEAFF. Looking up the rest from reference TRBV28 and TRBJ1-1 gives the full variable domain: DVKVTQSSRYLVKRTGEKVFLECVQDMDHENMFWYRQDPGLGLRLIYFSYDVKMKEKGDIPEGYSVSREKKERFSLILESASTNQTSMYLCASSFLSTEAFFGQGTRLTVV.

This chain links TRBV27 with TRBJ2-5, with 16 bases aligning to TRBD2. V was clipped by 6 bases and J by 5 bases; unmatched bases: 9. Germline V CDR1 and CDR2: MNHEY, SMNVEV (reference sequence). The CDR3 covers 17 residues. This CDR3 is CASRQPGTSGREETQYF. As DNA, the CDR3 is TGTGCCAGCAGACAGCCCGGGACTAGCGGGAGGGAGGAGACCCAGTACTTC.

The V and J genes are TRBV7-3 and TRBJ2-5; TRBD2 matches 7 bases. The trim removed 6 bases at V and 4 bases at J, leaving 8 bases unmatched. CDR1 and CDR2 from the germline V gene are SGHTA and FQGTGA. The CDR3 sequence is 14 residues long. The DNA for the CDR3 is TGTGCCAGCAGGGAGCGGGACCGGGGAGAGACCCAGTACTTC. This translates into CASRERDRGETQYF.

The J gene is TRBJ1-5, the V gene TRBV28, with a tentative D call TRBD1 (6 bases). This CDR3 has 16 amino acids. Germline V CDR1 and CDR2: MDHEN, SYDVKM. V lost 6 bases, J lost 3 bases, and 18 bases lay in between. CDR3 sequence: CASSPTGTHYNQPQHF. CDR3 nucleotide sequence: TGTGCCAGCAGCCCGACCGGGACACACTACAATCAGCCCCAGCATTTT.

The chain has TRBV30 and TRBJ2-2; 7 bases line up with TRBD1. Germline V gives CDR1 GTSNPN, CDR2 SVGIG (reference sequence). CDR3 length: 13 amino acids. V lost 3 bases to trimming and J lost 5 bases; unmatched junction nucleotides: 3. The CDR3 DNA sequence: TGTGCCTGGAGCTACAGGGGAACCGGGGAGCTGTTTTTT. This encodes CAWSYRGTGELFF.